The 29 T cell receptor beta chains reported below all come from one sample, sequenced in a study of cytomegalovirus exposure and HLA in healthy donors. The repertoire was sequenced with immunoSEQ multiplex PCR; TCRdb's copy has only in-frame clones and lacks some. The table records some 240,000 clones, about 90% of them present only once. Sequencing was done on a sample of PBMCs. These receptor sequences come from a woman aged 25 to 39 in good health and CMV-seropositive.

The gene calls are TRBV5-1 and TRBJ1-1, with 7 bases that match TRBD1. J gave up 10 bases and V 0 bases, and 6 bases lay outside the gene matches. The germline gives CDR1 SGHRS, CDR2 YFSETQ. CDR3 size: 13 residues. Written as DNA, the CDR3 is TGCGCCAGCAGCTTGGAGGGGGCCCTAGGAGCTTTCTTT. Amino acid sequence: CASSLEGALGAFF. Variable domain in full (rest from reference TRBV5-1 and TRBJ1-1): KAGVTQTPRYLIKTRGQQVTLSCSPISGHRSVSWYQQTPGQGLQFLFEYFSETQRNKGNFPGRFSGRQFSNSRSEMNVSTLELGDSALYLCASSLEGALGAFFGQGTRLTVV.

This sequence joins TRBV10-1 and TRBJ2-1; TRBD2 agrees at 13 bases. The junction had 10 bases not matched to a gene; V was cut back by 4 bases and J by 10 bases. Germline loops: CDR1 WNHNN, CDR2 SYGVQD (reference sequence). This CDR3 has 16 residues. The CDR3 DNA sequence: TGCGCCAGCAGTGTCGCCGGACTAGCGGGAGTTAGAGAGCAGTTCTTC. It yields the protein CASSVAGLAGVREQFF.

The chain carries TRBV7-2 and TRBJ2-1, with 13 bases matching TRBD2. There are 16 residues in the CDR3. Germline V gene lookup returns CDR1 SGHTA and CDR2 FQGNSA. V lost 5 bases to trimming and J lost 6 bases; unmatched junction nucleotides: 7. In DNA, the CDR3 is TGTGCCAGCAGCGGGCGACTAGCGGGAGGCCGCAATGAGCAGTTCTTC. It yields the protein CASSGRLAGGRNEQFF.

Many counts were recorded for this clone. The rearrangement links TRBV7-2 to TRBJ1-2; 7 nucleotides agree with TRBD1. V shed 3 bases and J 2 bases; nucleotides not matched to a gene: 3. The CDR3 loop spans 14 amino acids. CDR1 and CDR2 from the germline V gene are SGHTA and FQGNSA. The CDR3 nucleotides are TGTGCCAGCAGCTTCCCGGGACAGAACTATGGCTACACCTTC. It translates to CASSFPGQNYGYTF.

CDR3 in amino acids: CASSEGGGNQPQHF. In DNA form, the CDR3 reads TGTGCCAGCAGTGAAGGGGGGGGCAATCAGCCCCAGCATTTT. V and J are TRBV2 and TRBJ1-5, with D possibly matching TRBD1 (5 bases). The CDR3 runs to 14 residues. The germline V gene encodes CDR1 SNHLY and CDR2 FYNNEI. The V gene lost 1 base and the J gene lost 2 bases, with 6 bases spanning the gap.

The chain couples TRBV5-1 to TRBJ2-7, with 16 bases that match TRBD2. The CDR3 is 16 residues long. Per germline, CDR1 SGHRS and CDR2 YFSETQ. J lost 7 bases, V lost 5 bases, and 9 bases had no gene match. CDR3 sequence reads: CASRPNPGLAGGEQYF. For the CDR3, the DNA is TGCGCCAGCAGGCCTAACCCGGGACTAGCGGGAGGGGAGCAGTACTTC.

The chain links TRBV30 to TRBJ2-5, with D possibly TRBD1 on 6 matching bases. Germline loops: CDR1 GTSNPN, CDR2 SVGIG (reference sequence). The CDR3 loop spans 14 amino acids. V was clipped by 2 bases and J by 5 bases, with 15 bases between them. The DNA for the CDR3 is TGTGCCTGGAGTCACACCAGGGGTGGGGAGACCCAGTACTTC. This sequence encodes CAWSHTRGGETQYF.

The chain is built from TRBV6-5 and TRBJ2-7; 7 bases map to TRBD1. This CDR3 has 12 amino acids. Per germline, CDR1 MNHEY and CDR2 SVGAGI. Trimming removed 7 bases from V and 3 bases from J; junction bases left unmatched: 3. The chain's CDR3 is CASNRQGYEQYF. The CDR3 coding sequence is TGTGCCAGCAATAGACAGGGCTACGAGCAGTACTTC.

The chain recombines TRBV13 with TRBJ2-7; no firm D call. The germline V gene encodes CDR1 PRHDT and CDR2 FYEKMQ (reference sequence). V shed 0 bases and J shed 6 bases, with 9 bases lying between them. This CDR3 contains 13 residues. CDR3 nucleotide sequence: TGTGCCAGCAGCTTAGGCCACAGTTTCGAGCAGTACTTC. Its protein is CASSLGHSFEQYF.

This chain connects TRBV27 to TRBJ2-7, with TRBD2 identical over 7 bases. CDR3 length: 15 residues. The V segment lost 1 base and the J segment 4 bases; nucleotides outside the gene matches: 7. Germline V lookup: CDR1 MNHEY, CDR2 SMNVEV (reference sequence). This CDR3 is CASSLLAGALYEQYF. In DNA form, the CDR3 reads TGTGCCAGCAGTTTATTGGCGGGAGCGCTTTACGAGCAGTACTTC.

The chain combines TRBV27 with TRBJ1-1, with D perhaps matching TRBD1 (6 bases). Germline lookup yields CDR1 MNHEY and CDR2 SMNVEV (reference sequence). The CDR3 spans 14 residues. Trimming left V 2 bases short and J 1 base short, with 8 bases between. For the CDR3, the DNA is TGTGCCAGCAGTTTACAGGGGTGGAACACTGAAGCTTTCTTT. It codes for CASSLQGWNTEAFF.

The chain uses TRBV29-1 and TRBJ1-1, with TRBD1 as a possible D gene (5 bases). This CDR3 is 14 amino acids long. Germline V lookup: CDR1 SQVTM, CDR2 ANQGSEA. The germline V and J ends were trimmed by 7 bases and 0 bases, with 15 bases remaining between them. The CDR3 DNA reads as TGCAGCGCCTATGACGTGGGGCTGAACACTGAAGCTTTCTTT. Encoded protein: CSAYDVGLNTEAFF.

This chain joins TRBV6-1 and TRBJ2-7, with 7 bases matching TRBD1. CDR3 length equals 14 residues. Germline V CDR1 and CDR2: MNHNS, SASEGT. The J segment lost 2 bases and the V segment lost 8 bases, leaving 9 bases of the junction unmatched. CDR3 sequence: CASPGQIGPYEQYF. The CDR3 nucleotides are TGTGCCAGCCCGGGACAGATAGGGCCCTACGAGCAGTACTTC.

The chain recombines TRBV11-2 with TRBJ1-1; D is possibly TRBD1 (5 bases). V dropped 5 bases and J dropped 0 bases, with 25 bases sitting between them. This CDR3 is 19 amino acids long. Germline loops: CDR1 SGHAT, CDR2 FQNNGV. The CDR3 sequence: CASSRTPIIQAPLNTEAFF. For the CDR3, the DNA is TGTGCCAGCAGCCGAACACCCATAATACAGGCTCCGCTGAACACTGAAGCTTTCTTT.

The chain carries TRBV7-9 and TRBJ2-1, with TRBD2 identical over 12 bases. Germline-derived CDR1 and CDR2 are SEHNR and FQNEAQ (reference sequence). The length of the CDR3 is 16 residues. After removal of 5 bases from V and 8 bases from J, the junction contained 10 bases not matched to a gene. Here the CDR3 DNA reads TGTGCCAGCAGCCGTGCGACTAGCGGGAGTGCCGATGAGCAGTTCTTC. Translating it yields CASSRATSGSADEQFF.

There are a few counts of this clone. This chain uses TRBV5-1 with TRBJ2-3; tentatively, D is TRBD2 (6 bases). CDR3 length: 12 amino acids. Per germline, CDR1 SGHRS and CDR2 YFSETQ. Trimming removed 4 bases at V and 11 bases at J, with 14 bases between. The CDR3 region is CASSPPKGGQYF. CDR3 nucleotides: TGCGCCAGCAGCCCCCCGAAGGGAGGGCAGTATTTT.

The CDR3 DNA reads TGTGCCAGCAGCTCAGGTCCGGGGAGCACTGAAGCTTTCTTT. This encodes CASSSGPGSTEAFF. This rearrangement joins TRBV7-6 to TRBJ1-1; D gene uncertain. The CDR3 is made up of 14 amino acids. With 4 bases removed from V and 4 bases from J, the gap between germline ends came to 13 bases. Germline lookup yields CDR1 SGHVS and CDR2 FNYEAQ.

The V gene is TRBV25-1, the J gene TRBJ1-1; 7 nucleotides match TRBD1. Germline CDR1 and CDR2: MGHDK and SYGVNS. Trimming removed 4 bases from V and 7 bases from J; junction bases left unmatched: 9. CDR3 length: 14 residues. CDR3 bases: TGTGCCAGCAGTGCCGGGACAGAGGGCCTTGAAGCTTTCTTT. It is translated as CASSAGTEGLEAFF.

The genes are TRBV5-4 and TRBJ1-4; the D gene is possibly TRBD1 (6 bases). V lost 2 bases and J 8 bases, leaving 16 bases between the germline ends. The CDR3 consists of 15 residues. Per germline, CDR1 SGHNT and CDR2 YYREEE (reference sequence). CDR3 sequence: CASSLSGTSEEKLFF. The CDR3 DNA sequence: TGTGCCAGCAGCTTATCCGGGACATCTGAGGAAAAACTGTTTTTT.

This rearrangement joins TRBV6-1 to TRBJ1-1; D gene ambiguous. The CDR3 extends over 14 amino acids. CDR1 and CDR2 from the germline V gene are MNHNS and SASEGT. Trimming took 1 base from V and 10 from J, leaving 16 bases between them. The DNA of the CDR3 is TGTGCCAGCAGTGAAGGCGACTCCCGGTTCGGAGCTTTCTTT. It encodes CASSEGDSRFGAFF.

This clone was seen more than once but under ten times. The V and J genes are TRBV15 and TRBJ2-4; perhaps TRBD1 as D (7 bases). Per the germline V gene, CDR1 is LNHNV and CDR2 is YYDKDF (reference sequence). Trimming stripped 3 bases from V and 5 bases from J, with 14 bases between. CDR3 length: 15 residues. The CDR3 region is CATSRGGQTENIQYF. The CDR3 DNA is TGTGCCACCAGCAGGGGGGGACAGACGGAAAACATTCAGTACTTC.

The chain carries TRBV5-1 and TRBJ2-7; D is uncertain. V dropped 4 bases and J dropped 0 bases, with 14 bases sitting between them. Per the germline V gene, CDR1 is SGHRS and CDR2 is YFSETQ. The CDR3 sequence is 15 residues long. The CDR3 DNA reads as TGCGCCAGCAGCCCGTCCGGTGATAACTCCTACGAGCAGTACTTC. Translated: CASSPSGDNSYEQYF.

This chain uses TRBV5-1 with TRBJ1-2, with 7 bases lining up with TRBD1. Trimming took 2 bases from V and 5 from J; bases not matched to a gene: 9. This CDR3 is built from 15 residues. Germline V gives CDR1 SGHRS, CDR2 YFSETQ. The CDR3 is CASSLDRDSSYGYTF. In DNA form, the CDR3 reads TGCGCCAGCAGCTTAGACCGGGACAGTTCGTATGGCTACACCTTC.

The chain couples TRBV27 to TRBJ2-1; tentatively, D is TRBD2 (6 bases). The V gene lost 7 bases and the J gene lost 0 bases, with 16 bases spanning the gap. Germline V gene sequence: CDR1 MNHEY, CDR2 SMNVEV (reference sequence). The CDR3 loop spans 16 amino acids. The CDR3 sequence: CASNTRAGSSYNEQFF. The CDR3 DNA reads TGTGCCAGCAATACTAGGGCGGGGAGCTCCTACAATGAGCAGTTCTTC.

The rearrangement joins TRBV5-4 to TRBJ1-1, with TRBD1 matching 9 bases. From germline, CDR1 is SGHNT and CDR2 YYREEE (reference sequence). V lost 3 bases and J lost 1; bases outside the gene matches: 4. This CDR3 spans 15 amino acids. CDR3 sequence reads: CASSSPGQGNTEAFF. DNA of the CDR3: TGTGCCAGCAGCTCACCGGGACAGGGGAACACTGAAGCTTTCTTT.

This clone has only one observation. This chain joins TRBV14 and TRBJ1-1; the D gene is possibly TRBD1 (5 bases). V was shortened by 6 bases and J by 1 base, with 12 bases between the two germline ends. Germline-derived CDR1 and CDR2 are SGHDN and FVKESK. The CDR3 runs 14 residues. The CDR3 region has the DNA TGTGCCAGCAGGGCCGGGACTAGGAACACTGAAGCTTTCTTT. This encodes CASRAGTRNTEAFF.

The rearrangement joins TRBV7-6 to TRBJ2-5, with a weak D call TRBD1 (6 bases). Trimming cost V 3 bases and J 1 base, with 15 bases left between them. The CDR3 runs to 16 residues. The germline V gene has CDR1 SGHVS and CDR2 FNYEAQ. The CDR3 is CASSFGIDRRQETQYF. In DNA, the CDR3 is TGTGCCAGCAGCTTCGGAATAGACAGGCGCCAAGAGACCCAGTACTTC.

V is TRBV6-1 and J is TRBJ1-5; D is uncertain. CDR3 size: 16 residues. The germline V gene has CDR1 MNHNS and CDR2 SASEGT. Deletions cut 3 bases from V and 4 bases from J, with 16 bases between. The CDR3 bases are TGTGCCAGCAGTGAGAAGCGGGTGAGTTCTAATCAGCCCCAGCATTTT. Encoded protein: CASSEKRVSSNQPQHF.

This chain connects TRBV5-1 to TRBJ2-5; possible D gene TRBD2, 7 bases. V gave up 0 bases and J gave up 5 bases, with 14 bases separating them. Germline V gives CDR1 SGHRS, CDR2 YFSETQ. The CDR3 spans 15 residues. CDR3 sequence (DNA): TGCGCCAGCAGCTTGGAGGCGGGGGCGAGGGAGACCCAGTACTTC. Translating it yields CASSLEAGARETQYF.